This T cell receptor beta chain is from a study of blood T cell repertoires in COVID-19. Overall study: COVID-19 samples collected from the United States, Italy and Spain covered acute and convalescent phases.

Seattle-derived patients entered the study during active infection and were followed longitudinally. Produced via immunoSEQ multiplex PCR; TCRdb's table is partial and in-frame only. The sample contains approximately 300,000 clones, around 90% of which appear only once. The germline CDR1 and CDR2 sequences are ENHRY and SYGVKD. With V trimmed by 0 bases and J by 8 bases, 6 bases remained unmatched. The CDR3 length is 15 residues. The source material was peripheral blood. The V and J genes are TRBV10-3 and TRBJ1-3, with TRBD1 matching over 8 bases. The TCR was taken from a woman aged 25 to 45 with COVID-19, enrolled during active disease. This CDR3 is CAISESPGGLDTIYF. In DNA form, the CDR3 reads TGTGCCATCAGTGAGTCGCCAGGGGGCCTCGACACCATATATTTT.